This entry features one T cell receptor beta chain sequence. In germline, CDR1 is SGHTA, CDR2 FQGNSA. The CDR3 is 15 residues long. Trimming removed 5 bases from V and 2 bases from J, with 15 bases in between. The data were obtained in a study of shared clonotypes between healthy human individuals. As for the study in general: There were three CD4 naive, three CD4 memory, two CD8 naive and one CD8 memory plates per donor.

Profiled with immunoSEQ multiplex PCR; TCRdb holds only in-frame clones, not every one. The data show some 2,000,000 clones, 95% seen once. V and J are TRBV7-2 and TRBJ1-1; D is undetermined. Sequences were obtained from naive CD4+ T cells sorted from blood. Subset reported: CD45RA+ positively selected. The TCR was taken from a man between 18 and 35 years old in good health. DNA of the CDR3: TGTGCCAGCAGCCTAACCTCTGAGGCTAACACTGAAGCTTTCTTT. Protein sequence: CASSLTSEANTEAFF.